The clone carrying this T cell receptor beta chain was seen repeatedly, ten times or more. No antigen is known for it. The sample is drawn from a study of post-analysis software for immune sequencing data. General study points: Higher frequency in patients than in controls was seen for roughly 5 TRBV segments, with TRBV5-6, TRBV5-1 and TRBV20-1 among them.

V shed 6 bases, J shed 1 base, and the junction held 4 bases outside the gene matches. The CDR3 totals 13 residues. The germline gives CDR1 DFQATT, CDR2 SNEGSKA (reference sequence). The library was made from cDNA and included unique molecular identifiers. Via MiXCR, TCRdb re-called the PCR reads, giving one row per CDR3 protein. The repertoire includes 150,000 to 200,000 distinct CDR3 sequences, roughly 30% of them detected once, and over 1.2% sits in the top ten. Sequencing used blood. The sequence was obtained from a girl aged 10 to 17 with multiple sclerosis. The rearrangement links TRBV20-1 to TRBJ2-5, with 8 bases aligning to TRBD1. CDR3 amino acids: CSAIGTGQETQYF. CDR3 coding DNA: TGCAGTGCCATCGGGACAGGCCAAGAGACCCAGTACTTC.